This entry is about one T cell receptor (beta chain). Here immunoSEQ multiplex PCR was the method, and the copy in TCRdb shows in-frame clones only, minus some. The data show around 17,000 clones, about four fifths seen once. The record originates from a study of OX40 agonist ivuxolimab in advanced cancers. In germline, CDR1 is SGHRS, CDR2 YFSETQ. This CDR3 has 18 residues. Trimming pared 3 bases from V and 4 bases from J, leaving 24 bases between. The sequencing here drew on CD4+ or CD8+ T cells sorted from blood, taken in a trial of the OX40 agonist ivuxolimab. This chain joins TRBV5-1 and TRBJ2-3; maybe TRBD2 (6 bases). The origin of this receptor is an adult with an advanced solid tumor such as melanoma, head and neck, liver or kidney cancer. CDR3 region: CASSSFFPSGEGSDTQYF. DNA of the CDR3: TGCGCCAGCAGCTCTTTCTTTCCTTCGGGAGAAGGGTCAGATACGCAGTATTTT.